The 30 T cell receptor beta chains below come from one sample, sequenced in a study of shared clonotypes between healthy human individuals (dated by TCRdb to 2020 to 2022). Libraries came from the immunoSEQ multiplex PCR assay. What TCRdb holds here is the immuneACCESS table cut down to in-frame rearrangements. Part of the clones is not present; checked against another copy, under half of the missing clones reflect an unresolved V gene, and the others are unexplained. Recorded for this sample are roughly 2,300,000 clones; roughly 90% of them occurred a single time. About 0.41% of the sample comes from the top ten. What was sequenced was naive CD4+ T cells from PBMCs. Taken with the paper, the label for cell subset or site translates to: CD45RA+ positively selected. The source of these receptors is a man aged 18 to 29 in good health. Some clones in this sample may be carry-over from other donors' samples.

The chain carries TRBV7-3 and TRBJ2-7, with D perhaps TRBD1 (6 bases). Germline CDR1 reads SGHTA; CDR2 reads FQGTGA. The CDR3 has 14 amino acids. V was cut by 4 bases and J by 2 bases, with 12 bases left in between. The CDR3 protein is CASSYLQGPYEQYF. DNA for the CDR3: TGTGCCAGCAGCTATTTACAGGGTCCCTACGAGCAGTACTTC.

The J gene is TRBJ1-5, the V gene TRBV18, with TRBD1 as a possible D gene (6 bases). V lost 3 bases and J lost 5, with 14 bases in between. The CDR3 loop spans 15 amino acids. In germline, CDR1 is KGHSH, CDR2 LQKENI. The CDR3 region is CASSPSQGIHQPQHF. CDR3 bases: TGTGCCAGCTCACCCTCCCAGGGGATCCATCAGCCCCAGCATTTT.

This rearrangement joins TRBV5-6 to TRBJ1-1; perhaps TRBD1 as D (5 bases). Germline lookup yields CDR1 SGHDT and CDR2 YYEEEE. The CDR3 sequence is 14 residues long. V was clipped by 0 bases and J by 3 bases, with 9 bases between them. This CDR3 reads CASSLVEGYTEAFF. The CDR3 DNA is TGTGCCAGCAGCTTGGTGGAGGGGTACACTGAAGCTTTCTTT.

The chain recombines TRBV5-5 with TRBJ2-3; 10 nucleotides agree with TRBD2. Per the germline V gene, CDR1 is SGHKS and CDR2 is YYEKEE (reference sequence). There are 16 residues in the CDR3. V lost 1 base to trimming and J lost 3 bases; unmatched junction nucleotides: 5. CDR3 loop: CASSLRSSGSTDTQYF. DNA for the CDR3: TGTGCCAGCAGCTTGAGATCTAGCGGGAGTACAGATACGCAGTATTTT. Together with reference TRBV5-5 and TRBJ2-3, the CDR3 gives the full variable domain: DAGVTQSPTHLIKTRGQQVTLRCSPISGHKSVSWYQQVLGQGPQFIFQYYEKEERGRGNFPDRFSARQFPNYSSELNVNALLLGDSALYLCASSLRSSGSTDTQYFGPGTRLTVL.

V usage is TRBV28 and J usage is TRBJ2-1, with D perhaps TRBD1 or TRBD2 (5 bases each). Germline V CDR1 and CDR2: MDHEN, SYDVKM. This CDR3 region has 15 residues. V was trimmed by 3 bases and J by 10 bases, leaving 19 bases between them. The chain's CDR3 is CASSFQGPRSDEQFF. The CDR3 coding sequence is TGTGCCAGCAGTTTCCAGGGACCCCGATCGGACGAGCAGTTCTTC.

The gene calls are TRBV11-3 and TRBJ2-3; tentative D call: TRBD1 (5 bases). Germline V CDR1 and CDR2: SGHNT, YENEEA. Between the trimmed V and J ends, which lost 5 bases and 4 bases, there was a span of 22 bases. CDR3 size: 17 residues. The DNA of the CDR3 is TGTGCCAGCAGCCGAGGCATAACAGGAGCCCAATCAGATACGCAGTATTTT. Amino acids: CASSRGITGAQSDTQYF.

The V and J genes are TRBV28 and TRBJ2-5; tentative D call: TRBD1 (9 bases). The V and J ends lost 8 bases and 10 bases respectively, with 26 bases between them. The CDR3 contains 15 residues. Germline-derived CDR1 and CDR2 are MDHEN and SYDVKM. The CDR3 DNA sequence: TGTGCCAGCCGGGGGGGGGACAGGGCCATTCAGAGCCAGTACTTC. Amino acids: CASRGGDRAIQSQYF.

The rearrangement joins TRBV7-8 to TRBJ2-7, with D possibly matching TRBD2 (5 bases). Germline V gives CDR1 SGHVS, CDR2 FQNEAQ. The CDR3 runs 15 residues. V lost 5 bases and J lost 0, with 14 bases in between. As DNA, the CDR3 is TGTGCCAGCAGCCCTCTGAGGGTAGGCTCCTACGAGCAGTACTTC. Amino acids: CASSPLRVGSYEQYF.

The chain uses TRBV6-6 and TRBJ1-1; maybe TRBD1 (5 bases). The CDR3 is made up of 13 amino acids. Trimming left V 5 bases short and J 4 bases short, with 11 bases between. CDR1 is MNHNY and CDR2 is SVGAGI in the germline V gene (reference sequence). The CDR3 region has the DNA TGTGCCAGCAGTCGCGGGACCCTCACTGAAGCTTTCTTT. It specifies CASSRGTLTEAFF.

The CDR3 loop is CASSLRGSTPVEYYEQYF. The CDR3 nucleotides are TGCGCCAGCAGCCTGCGAGGGTCGACTCCCGTGGAGTACTACGAGCAGTACTTC. The J gene is TRBJ2-7, the V gene TRBV4-1; D is possibly TRBD2 (5 bases). V was clipped by 4 bases and J by 3 bases, with 25 bases between them. Germline CDR1 is MGHRA and CDR2 is YSYEKL. This CDR3 is built from 18 residues.

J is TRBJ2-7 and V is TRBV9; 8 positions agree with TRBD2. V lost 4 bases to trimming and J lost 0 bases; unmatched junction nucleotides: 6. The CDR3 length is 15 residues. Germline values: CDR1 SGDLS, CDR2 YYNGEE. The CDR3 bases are TGTGCCAGCAGCTTAAACGCGGGGGGCTCCTACGAGCAGTACTTC. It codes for CASSLNAGGSYEQYF.

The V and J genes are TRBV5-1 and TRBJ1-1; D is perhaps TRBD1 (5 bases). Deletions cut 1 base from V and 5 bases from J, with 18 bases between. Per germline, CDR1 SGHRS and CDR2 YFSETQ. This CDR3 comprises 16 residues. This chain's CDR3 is CASSLLPDTGDTEAFF. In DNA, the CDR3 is TGCGCCAGCAGCTTGCTTCCCGATACGGGGGATACTGAAGCTTTCTTT.

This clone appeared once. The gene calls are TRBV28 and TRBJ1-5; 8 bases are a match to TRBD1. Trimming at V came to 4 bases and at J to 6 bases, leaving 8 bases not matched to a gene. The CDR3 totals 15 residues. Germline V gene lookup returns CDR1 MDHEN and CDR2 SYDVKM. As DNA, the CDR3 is TGTGCCAGCAGTTCCCCGCTTCAGGGGGCTCAGCCCCAGCATTTT. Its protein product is CASSSPLQGAQPQHF.

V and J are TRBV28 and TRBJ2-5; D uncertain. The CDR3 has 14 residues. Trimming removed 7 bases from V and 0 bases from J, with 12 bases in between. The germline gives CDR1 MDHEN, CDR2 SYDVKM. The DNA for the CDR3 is TGTGCCAGCACGTTGGCGAGGTACCAAGAGACCCAGTACTTC. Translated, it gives CASTLARYQETQYF.

The chain's CDR3 is CASSLNRGLKAMNTEAFF. The CDR3 nucleotides are TGTGCCAGCAGCTTGAACAGGGGGCTAAAGGCCATGAACACTGAAGCTTTCTTT. This chain joins TRBV7-8 and TRBJ1-1; 9 bases line up with TRBD1. This CDR3 spans 18 amino acids. Germline V gene sequence: CDR1 SGHVS, CDR2 FQNEAQ. V lost 3 bases to trimming and J lost 0 bases; unmatched junction nucleotides: 11.

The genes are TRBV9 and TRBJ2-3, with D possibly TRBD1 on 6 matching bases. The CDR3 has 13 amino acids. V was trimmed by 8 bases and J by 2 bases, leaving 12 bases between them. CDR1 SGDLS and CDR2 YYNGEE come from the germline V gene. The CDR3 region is CARGATSTDTQYF. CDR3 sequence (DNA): TGTGCCAGGGGGGCTACCTCCACAGATACGCAGTATTTT.

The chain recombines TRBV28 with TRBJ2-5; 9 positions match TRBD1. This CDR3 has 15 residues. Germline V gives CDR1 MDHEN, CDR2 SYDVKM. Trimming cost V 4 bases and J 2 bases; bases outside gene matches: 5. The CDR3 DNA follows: TGTGCCAGCAGTTCGGACAGGGGTTGGCAAGAGACCCAGTACTTC. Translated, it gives CASSSDRGWQETQYF.

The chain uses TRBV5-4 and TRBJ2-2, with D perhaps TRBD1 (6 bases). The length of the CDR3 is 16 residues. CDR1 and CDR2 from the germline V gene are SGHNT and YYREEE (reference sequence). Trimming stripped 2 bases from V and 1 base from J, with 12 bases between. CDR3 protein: CASSLGGRLNTGELFF. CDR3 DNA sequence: TGTGCCAGCAGCTTAGGGGGACGACTGAACACCGGGGAGCTGTTTTTT.

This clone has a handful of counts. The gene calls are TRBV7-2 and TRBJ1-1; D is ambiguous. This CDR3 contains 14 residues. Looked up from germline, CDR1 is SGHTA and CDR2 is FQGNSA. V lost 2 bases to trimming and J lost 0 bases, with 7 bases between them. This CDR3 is CASSLMVMNTEAFF. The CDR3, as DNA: TGTGCCAGCAGCTTAATGGTCATGAACACTGAAGCTTTCTTT.

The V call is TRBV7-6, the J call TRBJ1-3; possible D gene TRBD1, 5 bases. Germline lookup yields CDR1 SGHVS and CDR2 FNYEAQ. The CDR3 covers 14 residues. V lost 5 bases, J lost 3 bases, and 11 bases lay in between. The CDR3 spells CASSLSGGGNTIYF. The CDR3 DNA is TGTGCCAGCAGCCTCTCGGGGGGTGGAAACACCATATATTTT.

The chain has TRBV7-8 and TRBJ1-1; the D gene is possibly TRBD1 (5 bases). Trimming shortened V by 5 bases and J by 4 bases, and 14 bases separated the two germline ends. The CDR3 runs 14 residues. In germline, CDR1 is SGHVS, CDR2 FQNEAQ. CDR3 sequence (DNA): TGTGCCAGCAGCCTGGGGACGGGAATCACTGAAGCTTTCTTT. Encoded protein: CASSLGTGITEAFF.

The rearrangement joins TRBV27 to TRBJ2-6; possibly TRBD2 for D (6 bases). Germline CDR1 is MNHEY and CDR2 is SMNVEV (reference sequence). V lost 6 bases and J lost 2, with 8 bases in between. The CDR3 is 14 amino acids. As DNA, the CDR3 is TGTGCCAGCAGGTGGGGGGCTGGGGCCAACGTCCTGACTTTC. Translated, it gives CASRWGAGANVLTF.

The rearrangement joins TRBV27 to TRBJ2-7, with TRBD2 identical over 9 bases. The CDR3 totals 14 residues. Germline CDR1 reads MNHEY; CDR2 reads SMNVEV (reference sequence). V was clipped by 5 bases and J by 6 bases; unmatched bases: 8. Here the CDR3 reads CASSQGLASSEQYF. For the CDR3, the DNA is TGTGCCAGCAGTCAGGGACTAGCATCATCCGAGCAGTACTTC.

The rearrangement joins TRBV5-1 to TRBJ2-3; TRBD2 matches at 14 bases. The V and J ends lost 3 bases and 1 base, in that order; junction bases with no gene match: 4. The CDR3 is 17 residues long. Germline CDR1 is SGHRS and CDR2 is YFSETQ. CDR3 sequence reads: CASSSGTSGRGTDTQYF. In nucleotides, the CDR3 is TGCGCCAGCAGCTCCGGGACTAGCGGGAGAGGCACAGATACGCAGTATTTT.

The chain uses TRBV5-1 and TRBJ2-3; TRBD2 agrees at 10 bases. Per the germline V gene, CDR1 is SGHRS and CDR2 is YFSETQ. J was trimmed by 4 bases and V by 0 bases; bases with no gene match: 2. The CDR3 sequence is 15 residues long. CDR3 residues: CASSLGTSGADTQYF. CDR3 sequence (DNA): TGCGCCAGCAGCTTGGGGACTAGCGGCGCAGATACGCAGTATTTT.

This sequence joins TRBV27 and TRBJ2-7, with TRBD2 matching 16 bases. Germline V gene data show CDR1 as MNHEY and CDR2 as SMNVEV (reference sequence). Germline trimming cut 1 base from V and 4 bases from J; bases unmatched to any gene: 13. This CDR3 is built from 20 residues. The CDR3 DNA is TGTGCCAGCAGTTTATTCTTTCCGGGACTAGCGGGAGGGCCCGAATACGAGCAGTACTTC. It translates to CASSLFFPGLAGGPEYEQYF.

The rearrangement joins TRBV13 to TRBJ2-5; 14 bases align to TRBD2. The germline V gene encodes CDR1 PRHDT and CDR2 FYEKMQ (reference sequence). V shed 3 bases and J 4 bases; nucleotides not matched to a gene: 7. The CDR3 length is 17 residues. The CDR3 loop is CASSLGGLAGEGETQYF. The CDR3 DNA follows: TGTGCCAGCAGCTTGGGGGGACTAGCGGGAGAGGGAGAGACCCAGTACTTC.

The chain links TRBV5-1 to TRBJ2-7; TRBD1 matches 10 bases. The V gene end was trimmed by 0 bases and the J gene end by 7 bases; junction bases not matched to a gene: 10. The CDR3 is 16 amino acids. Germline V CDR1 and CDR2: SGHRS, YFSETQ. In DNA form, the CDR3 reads TGCGCCAGCAGCTTGGTCGGCGGACAGGGGGTTTGGGAGCAGTACTTC. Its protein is CASSLVGGQGVWEQYF.

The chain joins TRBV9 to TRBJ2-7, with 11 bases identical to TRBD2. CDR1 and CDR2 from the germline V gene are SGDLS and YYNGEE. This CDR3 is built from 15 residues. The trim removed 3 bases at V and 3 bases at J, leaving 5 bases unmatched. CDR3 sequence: CASSETGLAVYEQYF. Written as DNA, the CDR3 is TGTGCCAGCAGCGAGACGGGACTAGCGGTCTACGAGCAGTACTTC.

This CDR3 reads CASSQEISGSTDTQYF. CDR3 DNA: TGTGCCAGCAGCCAAGAGATTAGCGGGAGTACGGATACGCAGTATTTT. The chain couples TRBV4-2 to TRBJ2-3, with TRBD2 matching 9 bases. Losses at the gene ends were 0 bases for V and 6 bases for J; bases not matched to a gene: 7. Germline values: CDR1 LGHNA, CDR2 YNFKEQ. The length of the CDR3 is 16 residues.